What follows is one T cell receptor (beta chain) and its context. Sequencing used immunoSEQ multiplex PCR; TCRdb keeps in-frame clones, though not all of them. The table has roughly 100,000 clones, 80% to 90% seen once; the top ten hold about 3%. This specimen comes from a study of T cell clones after liver transplantation. Germline values: CDR1 SGHNT, CDR2 YYREEE (reference sequence). V lost 4 bases, J lost 4 bases, and 15 bases lay in between. The CDR3 extends over 14 amino acids. This TCR derives from a human patient who received a liver transplant. T cells may partly derive from the graft donor. This sample comprised CD4+ T cells from blood, obtained around 50 months after liver transplant. V usage is TRBV5-4 and J usage is TRBJ2-7, with D perhaps matching TRBD1 (6 bases). CDR3 in DNA: TGTGCCAGCAGCCTGCAGGGGAACGGGTACGAGCAGTACTTC. Protein product: CASSLQGNGYEQYF.